The present TCR beta chain was sequenced within a study of blood T cell repertoires in COVID-19. Whole-study context: Sites in the United States, Italy and Spain provided acute and convalescent COVID-19 samples.

Original processing notes: Nucleated cell counts were estimated from reference gene primer amplification. Sequenced by immunoSEQ multiplex PCR; TCRdb stores in-frame clones only, minus some. V, J and clone size were drawn from that table, and D and trimming were deduced from the DNA. The sample consists of over 130,000 clones, less than 90% of them appearing once. The CDR3 has 16 amino acids. Trimming took 2 bases from V and 6 from J, leaving 17 bases between them. Germline V gene data show CDR1 as LGHDT and CDR2 as YNNKEL (reference sequence). The receptor's source is a human donor with COVID-19, enrolled during active disease. The donor label of this sample is uncertain. J is TRBJ2-1 and V is TRBV3-1 (or the pseudogene TRBV3-2); D is possibly TRBD1 (6 bases). The specimen was peripheral blood. The CDR3 coding sequence is TGTGCCAGCAGCCAACCCCTTTGGGGGCCGGGCAATGAGCAGTTCTTC. As protein: CASSQPLWGPGNEQFF.